These 13 T cell receptor beta chains were all obtained from the same sample, sequenced in a study of T cell repertoires in cytomegalovirus infection. One entry per CDR3 protein, called by TCRdb with MiXCR from the reads. The sample lists under 850,000 distinct CDR3 sequences; 35% to 40% were seen once. Sequenced: PBMCs. The origin of the receptors is a human donor in good health (CMV status not recorded). Some clones in this sample may be carry-over from other donors' samples.

The genes are TRBV10-1 and TRBJ2-1; tentatively, D is TRBD1 or TRBD2 (5 bases each). This CDR3 has 12 amino acids. Germline values: CDR1 WNHNN, CDR2 SYGVQD (reference sequence). The V end was cut by 10 bases, the J end by 8 bases, with 15 bases between. CDR3 DNA: TGCGCCATCGGGACCTCTGGGGATGAGCAGTTCTTC. Amino acid sequence: CAIGTSGDEQFF.

CDR3 DNA: TGTGCCAGCACTCAGGAGGACACTGAAGCTTTCTTT. This codes for CASTQEDTEAFF. V is TRBV11-2 and J is TRBJ1-1; no clear D gene. Germline CDR1 reads SGHAT; CDR2 reads FQNNGV. The germline V and J ends were trimmed by 7 bases and 3 bases, with 9 bases remaining between them. The CDR3 is 12 amino acids.

The count of this clonotype is one. A much larger clone is a single base away; this may be a read error. V usage is TRBV7-2 and J usage is TRBJ1-2; 9 positions match TRBD1. The CDR3 consists of 15 residues. The germline V gene encodes CDR1 SGHTA and CDR2 FQGNSA. This chain's CDR3 is CDSSKTGGENYGYTF. CDR3 in DNA: TGTGACAGCAGTAAGACAGGGGGAGAGAACTATGGCTACACCTTC.

In this sample, this clonotype turned up many times. The rearrangement joins TRBV7-2 to TRBJ2-7; unclear D gene. V shed 4 bases and J shed 6 bases, with 13 bases lying between them. Per the germline V gene, CDR1 is SGHTA and CDR2 is FQGNSA. CDR3 length: 13 residues. CDR3: CASSSTFRSEQYF. Written as DNA, the CDR3 is TGTGCCAGCAGCTCCACCTTTAGGTCCGAGCAGTACTTC.

Comment on this clonotype: This may come from a read error, since a much larger clone is one base off. The conserved phenylalanine or tryptophan normally closing the CDR3 is absent here, so this likely arose from a read error. The chain combines TRBV7-9 with TRBJ2-5; 8 bases are a match to TRBD2. This CDR3 contains 17 residues. Per germline, CDR1 SEHNR and CDR2 FQNEAQ (reference sequence). Trimming removed 5 bases from V and 5 bases from J; junction bases left unmatched: 16. The CDR3, as DNA: TGTGCCAGCAGCCCAAGGGCTAGCGGGTACCAAGGGGAGACCCAGTACTTA. Residues: CASSPRASGYQGETQYL.

As concerns this clonotype: A much larger clone sits a single nucleotide away, making a read error possible. The CDR3 ends on some other residue instead of the conserved phenylalanine or tryptophan, so this is likely a read error. The chain recombines TRBV7-2 with TRBJ1-5, with 8 bases that match TRBD1. Germline lookup yields CDR1 SGHTA and CDR2 FQGNSA. V lost 5 bases, J lost 1 base, and 4 bases stayed unmatched. CDR3 length: 15 residues. The CDR3 nucleotides are TGTGCCAGCAGCCCTCGACAGGGGAGCAATCAGCCCCAGCATTCT. Its protein is CASSPRQGSNQPQHS.

V and J are TRBV5-1 and TRBJ1-1, with 11 positions matching TRBD1. V lost 2 bases and J lost 2; bases outside the gene matches: 5. Germline V lookup: CDR1 SGHRS, CDR2 YFSETQ. The CDR3 is 16 residues long. CDR3 sequence: CASSFGTGGGNTEAFF. CDR3 coding DNA: TGCGCCAGCAGCTTCGGGACAGGGGGAGGAAACACTGAAGCTTTCTTT.

The V gene is TRBV5-4, the J gene TRBJ2-5, with 8 bases lining up with TRBD2. CDR3 length equals 14 residues. Germline V CDR1 and CDR2: SGHNT, YYREEE (reference sequence). Trimming took 4 bases from V and 2 from J; bases not matched to a gene: 4. CDR3 DNA sequence: TGTGCCAGCAGCCCCCAGCGGGAGCAAGAGACCCAGTACTTC. Translated, it gives CASSPQREQETQYF.

This chain links TRBV29-1 with TRBJ2-7, with 11 nucleotides matching TRBD2. Looked up from germline, CDR1 is SQVTM and CDR2 is ANQGSEA. V lost 6 bases and J lost 0; bases outside the gene matches: 7. The CDR3 runs 15 residues. The CDR3 sequence is CSVGGTSGRSYEQYF. CDR3 nucleotide sequence: TGCAGCGTGGGCGGGACTAGCGGCCGCTCCTACGAGCAGTACTTC.

The CDR3 reads CSAREEASGDTGELFF. The CDR3 DNA reads TGCAGTGCTAGAGAAGAGGCTAGCGGGGACACCGGGGAGCTGTTTTTT. The V and J genes are TRBV20-1 and TRBJ2-2; 9 nucleotides line up with TRBD2. After removal of 0 bases from V and 3 bases from J, the junction contained 5 bases not matched to a gene. This CDR3 spans 16 amino acids. Germline CDR1 reads DFQATT; CDR2 reads SNEGSKA (reference sequence).

V and J are TRBV7-9 and TRBJ2-1; TRBD1 aligns across 10 bases. This CDR3 has 18 residues. The ends lost 2 bases at V and 4 bases at J; junction bases unmatched: 11. The germline CDR1 and CDR2 sequences are SEHNR and FQNEAQ (reference sequence). The CDR3 region is CASSLRGADRGPYNEQFF. The CDR3 DNA follows: TGTGCCAGCAGCTTAAGGGGGGCCGACAGGGGGCCATACAATGAGCAGTTCTTC.

This clonotype has ten or more counts. The rearrangement uses TRBV19 and TRBJ2-7, with a tentative D call TRBD2 (5 bases). The germline gives CDR1 LNHDA, CDR2 SQIVND (reference sequence). This CDR3 is built from 14 residues. Trimming pared 8 bases from V and 1 base from J, leaving 15 bases between. This CDR3 reads CASSVDSGSYEQYF. In DNA, the CDR3 is TGTGCCAGTTCTGTTGATTCGGGGTCCTACGAGCAGTACTTC.

CDR3 DNA: TGTGCCACCAGTGAGAACCCAGCCACAGATACGCAGTATTTT. Its protein product is CATSENPATDTQYF. The rearrangement joins TRBV24-1 to TRBJ2-3; D is uncertain. This CDR3 comprises 14 residues. Germline-derived CDR1 and CDR2 are KGHDR and SFDVKD. Trimming left V 4 bases short and J 2 bases short, with 9 bases between.